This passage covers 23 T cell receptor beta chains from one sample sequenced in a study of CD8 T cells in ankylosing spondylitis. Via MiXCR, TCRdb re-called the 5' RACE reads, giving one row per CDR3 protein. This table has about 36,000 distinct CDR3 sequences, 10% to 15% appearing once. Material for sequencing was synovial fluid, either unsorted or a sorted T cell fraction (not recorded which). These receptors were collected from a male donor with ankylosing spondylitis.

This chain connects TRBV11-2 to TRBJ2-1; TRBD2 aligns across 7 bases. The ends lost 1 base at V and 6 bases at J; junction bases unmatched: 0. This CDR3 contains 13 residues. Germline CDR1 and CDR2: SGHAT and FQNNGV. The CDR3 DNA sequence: TGTGCCAGCAGCTTAGGGGAGGGCAATGAGCAGTTCTTC. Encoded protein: CASSLGEGNEQFF.

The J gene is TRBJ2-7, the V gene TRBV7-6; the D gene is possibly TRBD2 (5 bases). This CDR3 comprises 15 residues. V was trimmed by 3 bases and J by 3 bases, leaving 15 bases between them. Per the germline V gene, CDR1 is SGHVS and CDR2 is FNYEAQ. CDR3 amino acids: CASSLMAGWIYEQYF. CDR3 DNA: TGTGCCAGCAGCTTGATGGCGGGTTGGATCTACGAGCAGTACTTC.

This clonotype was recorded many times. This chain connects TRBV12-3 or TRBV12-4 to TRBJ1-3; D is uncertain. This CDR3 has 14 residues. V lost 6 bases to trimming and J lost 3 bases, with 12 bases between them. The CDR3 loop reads CASSWGGSGNTIYF. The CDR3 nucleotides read TGTGCCAGCAGCTGGGGAGGGAGTGGAAACACCATATATTTT.

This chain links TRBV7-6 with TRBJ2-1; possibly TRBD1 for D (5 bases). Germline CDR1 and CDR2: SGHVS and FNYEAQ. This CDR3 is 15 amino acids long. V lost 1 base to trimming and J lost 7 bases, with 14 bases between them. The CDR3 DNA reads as TGTGCCAGCAGCTTAGGGGTAGGGGTAGGTAATGAGCAGTTCTTC. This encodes CASSLGVGVGNEQFF.

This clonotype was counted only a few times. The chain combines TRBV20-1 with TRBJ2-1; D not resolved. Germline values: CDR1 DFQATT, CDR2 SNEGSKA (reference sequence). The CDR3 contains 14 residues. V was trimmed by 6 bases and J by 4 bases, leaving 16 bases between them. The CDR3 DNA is TGCAGTGCCAATAAGGGCCCCAGGTACAATGAGCAGTTCTTC. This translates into CSANKGPRYNEQFF.

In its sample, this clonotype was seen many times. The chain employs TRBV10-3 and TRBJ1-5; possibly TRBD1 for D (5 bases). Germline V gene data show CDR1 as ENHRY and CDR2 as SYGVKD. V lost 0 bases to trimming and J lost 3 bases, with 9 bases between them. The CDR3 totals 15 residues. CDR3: CAISESLGANQPQHF. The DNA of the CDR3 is TGTGCCATCAGTGAGTCACTAGGGGCCAATCAGCCCCAGCATTTT.

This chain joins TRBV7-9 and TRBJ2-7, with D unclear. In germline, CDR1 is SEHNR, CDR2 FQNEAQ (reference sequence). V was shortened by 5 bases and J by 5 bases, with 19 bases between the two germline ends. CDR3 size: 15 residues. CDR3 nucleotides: TGTGCCAGCAGCCTCATGTCCTGGAAGAACCACGAGCAGTACTTC. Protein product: CASSLMSWKNHEQYF.

The chain's CDR3 is CSATGTHRGYNEQFF. CDR3 DNA sequence: TGCAGTGCTACGGGTACACACCGTGGATACAATGAGCAGTTCTTC. V usage is TRBV20-1 and J usage is TRBJ2-1, with D unclear. V shed 4 bases and J shed 4 bases, with 17 bases lying between them. This CDR3 is built from 15 residues. Looked up from germline, CDR1 is DFQATT and CDR2 is SNEGSKA (reference sequence).

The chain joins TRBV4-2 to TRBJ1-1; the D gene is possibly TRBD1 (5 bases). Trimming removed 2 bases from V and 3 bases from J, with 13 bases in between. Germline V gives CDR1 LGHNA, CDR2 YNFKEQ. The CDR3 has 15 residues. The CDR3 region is CASSQRGSWYTEAFF. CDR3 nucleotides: TGTGCCAGCAGCCAAAGGGGCTCATGGTACACTGAAGCTTTCTTT.

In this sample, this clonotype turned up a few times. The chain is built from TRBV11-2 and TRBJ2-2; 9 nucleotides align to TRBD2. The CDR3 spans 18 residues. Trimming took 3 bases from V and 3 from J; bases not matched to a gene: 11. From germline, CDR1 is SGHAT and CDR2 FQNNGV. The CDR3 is CASSFTLTSGADTGELFF. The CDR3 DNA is TGTGCCAGCAGCTTCACTTTGACTAGCGGAGCGGACACCGGGGAGCTGTTTTTT. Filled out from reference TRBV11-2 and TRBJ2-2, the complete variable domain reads EAGVAQSPRYKIIEKRQSVAFWCNPISGHATLYWYQQILGQGPKLLIQFQNNGVVDDSQLPKDRFSAERLKGVDSTLKIQPAKLEDSAVYLCASSFTLTSGADTGELFFGEGSRLTVL.

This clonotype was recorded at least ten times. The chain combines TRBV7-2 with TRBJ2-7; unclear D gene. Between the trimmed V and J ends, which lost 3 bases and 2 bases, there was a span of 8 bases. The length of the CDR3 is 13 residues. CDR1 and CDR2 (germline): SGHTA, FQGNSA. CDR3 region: CASSFLTTYEQYF. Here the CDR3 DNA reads TGTGCCAGCAGCTTTCTCACAACCTACGAGCAGTACTTC. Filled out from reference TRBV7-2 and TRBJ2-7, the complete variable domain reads GAGVSQSPSNKVTEKGKDVELRCDPISGHTALYWYRQSLGQGLEFLIYFQGNSAPDKSGLPSDRFSAERTGGSVSTLTIQRTQQEDSAVYLCASSFLTTYEQYFGPGTRLTVT.

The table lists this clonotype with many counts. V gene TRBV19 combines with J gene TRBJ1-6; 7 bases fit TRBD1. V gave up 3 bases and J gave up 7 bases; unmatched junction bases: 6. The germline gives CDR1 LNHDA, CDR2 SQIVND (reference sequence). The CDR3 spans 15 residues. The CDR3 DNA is TGTGCCAGTAGTATCTCGGGACAGTGGAATTCACCCCTCCACTTT. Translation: CASSISGQWNSPLHF.

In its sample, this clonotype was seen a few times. CDR3 sequence (DNA): TGTGCCAGCGCCCCGGCCCTGGGAGGCACAGATACGCAGTATTTT. Its protein product is CASAPALGGTDTQYF. The J gene is TRBJ2-3, the V gene TRBV6-2 or TRBV6-3, with a tentative D call TRBD2 (5 bases). This CDR3 has 15 amino acids. V lost 8 bases and J 1 base, leaving 16 bases between the germline ends. CDR1 and CDR2 from the germline V gene are MNHEY and SVGEGT.

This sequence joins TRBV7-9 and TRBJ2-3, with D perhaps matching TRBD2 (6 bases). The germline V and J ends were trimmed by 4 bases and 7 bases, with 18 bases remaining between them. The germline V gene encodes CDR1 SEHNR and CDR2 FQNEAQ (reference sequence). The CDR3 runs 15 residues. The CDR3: CASSSRDSSGNTQYF. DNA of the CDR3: TGTGCCAGCAGCTCCCGGGACTCCTCCGGGAATACGCAGTATTTT.

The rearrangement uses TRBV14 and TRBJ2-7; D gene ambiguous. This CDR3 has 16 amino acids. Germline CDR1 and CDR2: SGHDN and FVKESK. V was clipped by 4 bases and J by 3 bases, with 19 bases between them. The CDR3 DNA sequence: TGTGCCAGCAGCCCTAAAAAGAGACTTTTCTTCTACGAGCAGTACTTC. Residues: CASSPKKRLFFYEQYF.

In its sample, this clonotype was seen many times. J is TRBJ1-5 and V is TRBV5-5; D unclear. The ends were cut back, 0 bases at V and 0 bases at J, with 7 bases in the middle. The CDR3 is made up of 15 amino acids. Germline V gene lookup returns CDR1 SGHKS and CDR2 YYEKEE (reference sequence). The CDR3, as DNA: TGTGCCAGCAGCTTGGACGGGAATAGCAATCAGCCCCAGCATTTT. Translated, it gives CASSLDGNSNQPQHF.

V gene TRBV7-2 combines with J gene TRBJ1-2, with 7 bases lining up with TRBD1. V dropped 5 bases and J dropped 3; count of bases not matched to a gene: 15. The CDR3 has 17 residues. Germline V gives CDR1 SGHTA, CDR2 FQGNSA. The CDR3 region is CASSPTGVLGLDYGYTF. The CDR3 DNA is TGTGCCAGCAGCCCCACAGGGGTTCTCGGTTTGGACTATGGCTACACCTTC. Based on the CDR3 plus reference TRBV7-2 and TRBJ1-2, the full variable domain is GAGVSQSPSNKVTEKGKDVELRCDPISGHTALYWYRQSLGQGLEFLIYFQGNSAPDKSGLPSDRFSAERTGGSVSTLTIQRTQQEDSAVYLCASSPTGVLGLDYGYTFGSGTRLTVV.

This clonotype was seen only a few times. DNA of the CDR3: TGTGCCAGCAGCTTAACGGGGGTAACCTACGAGCAGTACTTC. Translated: CASSLTGVTYEQYF. V usage is TRBV7-9 and J usage is TRBJ2-7, with D perhaps matching TRBD2 (6 bases). Deletions cut 2 bases from V and 2 bases from J, with 10 bases between. Per the germline V gene, CDR1 is SEHNR and CDR2 is FQNEAQ (reference sequence). The CDR3 has 14 residues.

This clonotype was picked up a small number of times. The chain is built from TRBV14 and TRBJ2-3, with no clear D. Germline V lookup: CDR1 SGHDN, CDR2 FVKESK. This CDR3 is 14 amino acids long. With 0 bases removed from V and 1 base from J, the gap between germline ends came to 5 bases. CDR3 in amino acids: CASSQDVRTDTQYF. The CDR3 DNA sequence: TGTGCCAGCAGCCAAGATGTCCGCACAGATACGCAGTATTTT.

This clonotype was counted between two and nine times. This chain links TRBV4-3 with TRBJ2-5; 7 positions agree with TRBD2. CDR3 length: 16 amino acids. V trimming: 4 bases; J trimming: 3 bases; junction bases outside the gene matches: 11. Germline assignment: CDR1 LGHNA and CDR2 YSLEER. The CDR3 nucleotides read TGCGCCAGCAGCCTCAAGGCCGGGAGGACTGAAGAGACCCAGTACTTC. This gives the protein CASSLKAGRTEETQYF.

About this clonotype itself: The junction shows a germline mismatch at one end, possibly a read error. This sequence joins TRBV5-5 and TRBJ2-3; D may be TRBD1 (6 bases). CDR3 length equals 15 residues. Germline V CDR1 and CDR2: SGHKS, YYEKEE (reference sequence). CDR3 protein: CAISRDTPYTDTQYF. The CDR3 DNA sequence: TGTGCCATCAGCCGGGACACCCCCTACACAGATACGCAGTATTTT. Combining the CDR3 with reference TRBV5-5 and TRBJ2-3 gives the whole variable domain DAGVTQSPTHLIKTRGQQVTLRCSPISGHKSVSWYQQVLGQGPQFIFQYYEKEERGRGNFPDRFSARQFPNYSSELNVNALLLGDSALYLCAISRDTPYTDTQYFGPGTRLTVL.

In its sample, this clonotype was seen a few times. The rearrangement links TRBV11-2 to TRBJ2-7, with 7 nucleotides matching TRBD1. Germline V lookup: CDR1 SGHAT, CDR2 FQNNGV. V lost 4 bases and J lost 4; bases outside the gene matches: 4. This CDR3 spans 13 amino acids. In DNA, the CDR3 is TGTGCCAGCAGCTCAGACAGGGTATACGAGCAGTACTTC. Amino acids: CASSSDRVYEQYF.

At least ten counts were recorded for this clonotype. The CDR3 loop reads CASSLGHPMFHGYTF. DNA for the CDR3: TGTGCCAGCAGCTTAGGCCACCCCATGTTCCATGGCTACACCTTC. V is TRBV7-2 and J is TRBJ1-2; D is ambiguous. V dropped 1 base and J dropped 6 bases, with 15 bases sitting between them. The germline gives CDR1 SGHTA, CDR2 FQGNSA. This CDR3 is 15 amino acids long.